The 23 T cell receptor beta chains below all came from one sample that was sequenced in a study of shared T cell receptors in the human thymus. Some clones are missing from TCRdb's copy, which holds only in-frame ones; the method was immunoSEQ multiplex PCR. The sample holds hundreds of thousands of clones, approximately 87% seen once. The same specimen was also included in a second study, on human thymus T cells.

The sample consisted of thymocytes. Receptor source: a boy in the first two years of life with a congenital heart defect.

The gene calls are TRBV7-6 and TRBJ2-5, with D hard to call. The V end lost 1 base, the J end lost 2 bases, and 17 bases lay between the germline ends. CDR3 length: 17 amino acids. Germline lookup yields CDR1 SGHVS and CDR2 FNYEAQ. The CDR3 reads CASSLEKVVAKQETQYF. DNA for the CDR3: TGTGCCAGCAGCTTAGAGAAGGTAGTAGCCAAACAAGAGACCCAGTACTTC.

The rearrangement joins TRBV5-8 to TRBJ1-2, with unresolved D. Trimming stripped 4 bases from V and 4 bases from J, with 11 bases between. CDR1 is SGHTS, CDR2 YDEGEE, per germline. This CDR3 contains 13 residues. CDR3 protein: CASSPTTLYGYTF. The CDR3 DNA follows: TGTGCCAGCAGCCCAACAACCCTCTATGGCTACACCTTC.

The rearrangement links TRBV9 to TRBJ1-3, with D tentatively TRBD1 (6 bases). Trimming left V 2 bases short and J 0 bases short, with 9 bases between. This CDR3 has 15 residues. Germline-derived CDR1 and CDR2 are SGDLS and YYNGEE. This CDR3 reads CASSVKGDSGNTIYF. The DNA of the CDR3 is TGTGCCAGCAGCGTGAAGGGGGACTCTGGAAACACCATATATTTT.

V gene TRBV15 combines with J gene TRBJ2-5; a weak D match, TRBD2 (6 bases). Trimming left V 0 bases short and J 0 bases short, with 26 bases between. Germline V gene sequence: CDR1 LNHNV, CDR2 YYDKDF (reference sequence). This CDR3 has 21 residues. CDR3 sequence (DNA): TGTGCCACCAGCAGAGATACAGAGAAAACCGGGACTGGGCCGTACCAAGAGACCCAGTACTTC. Residues: CATSRDTEKTGTGPYQETQYF.

This chain connects TRBV7-8 to TRBJ1-2; 11 positions agree with TRBD1. The V gene's germline CDR1 is SGHVS and CDR2 FQNEAQ. CDR3 length equals 18 residues. V shed 5 bases, J shed 9 bases, and the junction held 20 bases outside the gene matches. The CDR3 nucleotides read TGTGCCAGCAGCAAAAGGACAGGGGGCGGGGGGGGAGTAAATAGCTACACCTTC. Protein sequence: CASSKRTGGGGGVNSYTF.

This sequence joins TRBV5-1 and TRBJ1-4, with 8 nucleotides matching TRBD1. The CDR3 contains 14 residues. Trimming cost V 2 bases and J 7 bases; bases outside gene matches: 4. The germline V gene encodes CDR1 SGHRS and CDR2 YFSETQ. CDR3 region: CASSFHRGSEKLFF. CDR3 nucleotide sequence: TGCGCCAGCAGCTTTCACAGGGGGAGTGAAAAACTGTTTTTT. Variable domain in full (rest from reference TRBV5-1 and TRBJ1-4): KAGVTQTPRYLIKTRGQQVTLSCSPISGHRSVSWYQQTPGQGLQFLFEYFSETQRNKGNFPGRFSGRQFSNSRSEMNVSTLELGDSALYLCASSFHRGSEKLFFGSGTQLSVL.

The genes are TRBV5-4 and TRBJ2-7; possible D gene TRBD1, 6 bases. The V end lost 3 bases, the J end lost 5 bases, and 9 bases lay between the germline ends. The CDR3 contains 12 residues. Germline-derived CDR1 and CDR2 are SGHNT and YYREEE (reference sequence). CDR3 bases: TGTGCCAGCAGCTGGGGGCAGAACGAGCAGTACTTC. Its translation: CASSWGQNEQYF.

This rearrangement joins TRBV4-1 to TRBJ2-1; TRBD2 might be the D (6 bases). The CDR3 has 17 amino acids. Trimming removed 0 bases from V and 5 bases from J, with 17 bases in between. CDR1 and CDR2 (germline): MGHRA, YSYEKL. CDR3 in DNA: TGCGCCAGCAGCCAAGAGGAGGGGCGCTCAGGTGACAATGAGCAGTTCTTC. Its translation: CASSQEEGRSGDNEQFF.

The chain carries TRBV11-2 and TRBJ2-7; 7 positions agree with TRBD1. Trimming took 5 bases from V and 2 from J; bases not matched to a gene: 9. The CDR3 is 15 residues long. CDR1 and CDR2 from the germline V gene are SGHAT and FQNNGV. The CDR3 DNA reads as TGTGCCAGCAGCACACACAGGGGTCTCGCCTACGAGCAGTACTTC. Translation gives CASSTHRGLAYEQYF.

V usage is TRBV15 and J usage is TRBJ2-1; 8 bases map to TRBD2. Germline trimming cut 1 base from V and 4 bases from J; bases unmatched to any gene: 6. This CDR3 comprises 16 residues. Germline CDR1 LNHNV, CDR2 YYDKDF (reference sequence). The CDR3 loop is CATSRVKRELYNEQFF. In DNA form, the CDR3 reads TGTGCCACCAGCAGAGTTAAGCGGGAGTTGTACAATGAGCAGTTCTTC.

The gene calls are TRBV7-9 and TRBJ1-5, with D maybe TRBD1 (6 bases). Germline V gene data show CDR1 as SEHNR and CDR2 as FQNEAQ (reference sequence). The CDR3 spans 16 residues. V lost 2 bases to trimming and J lost 1 base, with 12 bases between them. CDR3 sequence: CASSLSAGESNQPQHF. CDR3 DNA sequence: TGTGCCAGCAGCTTATCGGCAGGGGAGAGCAATCAGCCCCAGCATTTT.

The V and J genes are TRBV14 and TRBJ2-3; tentative D call: TRBD2 (6 bases). The CDR3 contains 19 residues. CDR1 and CDR2 (germline): SGHDN, FVKESK. Trimming removed 4 bases at V and 1 base at J, with 24 bases between. CDR3 DNA: TGTGCCAGCAGCCCGGGGGAAGCAGCTCCTCCAAGGGGCACAGATACGCAGTATTTT. Protein product: CASSPGEAAPPRGTDTQYF.

Only one count was recorded for this clone. The rearrangement joins TRBV14 to TRBJ2-5, with 7 bases aligning to TRBD1. V shed 6 bases, J shed 2 bases, and the junction held 3 bases outside the gene matches. The germline gives CDR1 SGHDN, CDR2 FVKESK. The CDR3 has 13 amino acids. The CDR3 DNA is TGTGCCAGCAGATCGGACAGGCAAGAGACCCAGTACTTC. Translating it yields CASRSDRQETQYF.

This chain joins TRBV29-1 and TRBJ2-1; TRBD2 agrees at 9 bases. V gave up 1 base and J gave up 7 bases; unmatched junction bases: 8. Germline values: CDR1 SQVTM, CDR2 ANQGSEA. The length of the CDR3 is 15 residues. The CDR3 DNA reads as TGCAGCGTTGAAGCCAGGGGCCTAGCGGGGAATGAGCAGTTCTTC. Its protein product is CSVEARGLAGNEQFF.

This chain links TRBV6-6 with TRBJ2-7, with TRBD2 identical over 8 bases. J was trimmed by 3 bases and V by 4 bases; bases with no gene match: 5. CDR1 and CDR2 (germline): MNHNY, SVGAGI (reference sequence). CDR3 length equals 14 residues. For the CDR3, the DNA is TGTGCCAGCAGTTCGCGACTAGCGCACTACGAGCAGTACTTC. As protein: CASSSRLAHYEQYF.

A remark on this clone: The junction and the germline gene differ at one end; a read error may be behind it. The chain has TRBV5-3 and TRBJ2-1, with 8 nucleotides matching TRBD2. TRBV5-3 is recorded as an ORF, its role being uncertain. The CDR3 loop spans 17 amino acids. The CDR3 nucleotides read TGTACCAGAAGCGCCCATTTACTAGCGGACCGAACAATGAAGCAGTTCTTC. Translated: CTRSAHLLADRTMKQFF.

This sequence joins TRBV27 and TRBJ1-2; 7 bases map to TRBD1. V shed 2 bases, J shed 3 bases, and the junction held 15 bases outside the gene matches. Looked up from germline, CDR1 is MNHEY and CDR2 is SMNVEV (reference sequence). The length of the CDR3 is 18 residues. The CDR3 DNA reads TGTGCCAGCAGTTTAGCGGGGTCCGGGGGCAGGGGGGACTATGGCTACACCTTC. It is translated as CASSLAGSGGRGDYGYTF.

The chain couples TRBV10-2 to TRBJ2-7; 7 bases match TRBD1. The CDR3 spans 13 residues. Trimming cost V 6 bases and J 2 bases; bases outside gene matches: 4. CDR1 and CDR2 (germline): WSHSY, SAAADI. As DNA, the CDR3 is TGCGCCAGCAGGGTCGACAGGGCCTACGAGCAGTACTTC. It translates to CASRVDRAYEQYF.

In this sample, this clone turned up a few times. The CDR3, as DNA: TGTGCCAGCAGTTACTCGGGGCACTATGGCTACACCTTC. This translates into CASSYSGHYGYTF. The V and J genes are TRBV6-5 and TRBJ1-2; TRBD1 is a possible D gene (5 bases). The germline gives CDR1 MNHEY, CDR2 SVGAGI. There are 13 residues in the CDR3. V was clipped by 0 bases and J by 3 bases, with 5 bases between them.

V is TRBV30 and J is TRBJ2-7; 7 nucleotides agree with TRBD2. Germline-derived CDR1 and CDR2 are GTSNPN and SVGIG (reference sequence). Trimming at V came to 4 bases and at J to 4 bases, leaving 4 bases not matched to a gene. The CDR3 length is 12 residues. The CDR3 sequence: CAWIRTSYEQYF. The CDR3 region has the DNA TGTGCCTGGATCCGGACTAGTTACGAGCAGTACTTC. Variable domain in full (rest from reference TRBV30 and TRBJ2-7): SQTIHQWPATLVQPVGSPLSLECTVEGTSNPNLYWYRQAAGRGLQLLFYSVGIGQISSEVPQNLSASRPQDRQFILSSKKLLLSDSGFYLCAWIRTSYEQYFGPGTRLTVT.

The chain combines TRBV7-2 with TRBJ1-3, with 8 bases aligning to TRBD1. The V segment lost 5 bases and the J segment 2 bases; nucleotides outside the gene matches: 8. Germline values: CDR1 SGHTA, CDR2 FQGNSA. The CDR3 covers 16 residues. The DNA of the CDR3 is TGTGCCAGCAGCCCCGGACAGGGTCCGGCTGGAAACACCATATATTTT. Residues: CASSPGQGPAGNTIYF.

This chain uses TRBV4-1 with TRBJ2-1, with 10 bases fitting TRBD2. This CDR3 has 15 residues. V dropped 4 bases and J dropped 7; count of bases not matched to a gene: 7. Germline loops: CDR1 MGHRA, CDR2 YSYEKL. CDR3 protein: CASSPSSGSRNEQFF. DNA for the CDR3: TGCGCCAGCAGCCCGTCTAGCGGGAGCAGGAATGAGCAGTTCTTC.

V and J are TRBV7-9 and TRBJ2-3; D is undetermined. Trimming shortened V by 1 base and J by 3 bases, and 11 bases separated the two germline ends. Germline V gives CDR1 SEHNR, CDR2 FQNEAQ (reference sequence). The CDR3 has 15 residues. In DNA, the CDR3 is TGTGCCAGCAGCTTAGTAGAGTTCTTGACAGATACGCAGTATTTT. This translates into CASSLVEFLTDTQYF.